Below are 21 T cell receptor beta chains sequenced from a single sample in a study of patients and donors after allogeneic stem cell transplantation. Each CDR3 protein is one row after TCRdb ran MiXCR on the RT-PCR reads. The sample has roughly 940,000 distinct CDR3 sequences, about 20% seen once. The sample consisted of blood, either unsorted or a sorted T cell fraction (not recorded which). These receptors originate from a human donor who was either an allogeneic HSCT recipient or a stem cell or donor lymphocyte infusion donor (not recorded which). It is not recorded whose cells these are; they may come from a transplant donor.

The CDR3 nucleotides read TGTGCCAGCAGTATACGGGGCAGCACAGATACGCAGTATTTT. It codes for CASSIRGSTDTQYF. The chain couples TRBV12-3 or TRBV12-4 to TRBJ2-3, with D possibly called TRBD1 or TRBD2 (5 bases each). V lost 5 bases and J 0 bases, leaving 9 bases between the germline ends. The CDR3 covers 14 residues.

The chain is built from TRBV15 and TRBJ1-2; 7 bases align to TRBD1. The CDR3 sequence is 17 residues long. Germline loops: CDR1 LNHNV, CDR2 YYDKDF (reference sequence). Losses at the gene ends were 1 base for V and 0 bases for J; bases not matched to a gene: 8. CDR3 sequence: CATSRGAGGPTNYGYTF. In DNA form, the CDR3 reads TGTGCCACCAGCAGAGGGGCAGGGGGGCCGACTAACTATGGCTACACCTTC.

The chain has TRBV5-1 and TRBJ1-3, with TRBD1 matching over 10 bases. V shed 4 bases, J shed 8 bases, and the junction held 6 bases outside the gene matches. CDR3 size: 14 residues. Germline values: CDR1 SGHRS, CDR2 YFSETQ. CDR3 residues: CASSATGGLDTIYF. CDR3 nucleotide sequence: TGCGCCAGCAGCGCGACAGGGGGCTTGGACACCATATATTTT.

The V and J genes are TRBV29-1 and TRBJ1-2; the match to TRBD1 covers 8 bases. Germline-derived CDR1 and CDR2 are SQVTM and ANQGSEA. The length of the CDR3 is 11 residues. The J segment lost 6 bases and the V segment lost 6 bases, leaving 3 bases of the junction unmatched. CDR3 amino acids: CSVRGPDGYTF. For the CDR3, the DNA is TGCAGCGTCAGGGGGCCGGATGGCTACACCTTC.

This chain connects TRBV20-1 to TRBJ2-1, with 8 bases aligning to TRBD1. CDR3 length: 15 residues. Germline CDR1 DFQATT, CDR2 SNEGSKA (reference sequence). After removal of 0 bases from V and 7 bases from J, the junction contained 8 bases not matched to a gene. CDR3 in amino acids: CSARDSGGTGNEQFF. CDR3 nucleotide sequence: TGCAGTGCTAGAGATTCAGGGGGCACAGGGAATGAGCAGTTCTTC.

V usage is TRBV20-1 and J usage is TRBJ2-3; 8 nucleotides match TRBD2. V shed 4 bases and J 1 base; nucleotides not matched to a gene: 7. Germline V gene sequence: CDR1 DFQATT, CDR2 SNEGSKA (reference sequence). The CDR3 has 15 amino acids. CDR3 nucleotide sequence: TGCAGTGCTATCGCCGGGACTAGAGGCACAGATACGCAGTATTTT. Encoded protein: CSAIAGTRGTDTQYF.

In this sample, this clonotype turned up many times. This rearrangement joins TRBV5-1 to TRBJ2-1, with D possibly TRBD2 on 5 matching bases. This CDR3 region has 16 residues. The V gene lost 1 base and the J gene lost 0 bases, with 11 bases spanning the gap. The germline CDR1 and CDR2 sequences are SGHRS and YFSETQ. CDR3 coding DNA: TGCGCCAGCAGCTTGTTAGCGCTAAGCTCCTACAATGAGCAGTTCTTC. It specifies CASSLLALSSYNEQFF.

This rearrangement joins TRBV7-3 to TRBJ2-5; TRBD2 matches 9 bases. Germline loops: CDR1 SGHTA, CDR2 FQGTGA. Trimming at V came to 1 base and at J to 5 bases, leaving 5 bases not matched to a gene. The CDR3 covers 15 residues. DNA of the CDR3: TGTGCCAGCAGCTTAAGCGGGAGGGCCTGGGAGACCCAGTACTTC. This encodes CASSLSGRAWETQYF.

The chain uses TRBV30 and TRBJ1-2; a possible D gene is TRBD1 (6 bases). Trimming shortened V by 3 bases and J by 3 bases, and 11 bases separated the two germline ends. Per the germline V gene, CDR1 is GTSNPN and CDR2 is SVGIG (reference sequence). The CDR3 sequence is 13 residues long. In DNA form, the CDR3 reads TGTGCCTGGAGCCCCAGGACAGACTATGGCTACACCTTC. Residues: CAWSPRTDYGYTF.

This chain connects TRBV7-9 to TRBJ1-1, with 7 nucleotides matching TRBD1. The CDR3 length is 16 residues. The germline gives CDR1 SEHNR, CDR2 FQNEAQ (reference sequence). With 5 bases clipped from V and 4 bases from J, the junction kept 13 bases outside the gene matches. The CDR3 DNA is TGTGCCAGCAGCCCTCGGGACAGCCCTTTGGGCACTGAAGCTTTCTTT. Translating it yields CASSPRDSPLGTEAFF.

This clonotype was detected only a few times. This rearrangement joins TRBV12-3 or TRBV12-4 to TRBJ2-2; 9 nucleotides align to TRBD1. This CDR3 is 14 amino acids long. V shed 6 bases and J 4 bases; nucleotides not matched to a gene: 3. As DNA, the CDR3 is TGTGCCAGCAGGCTGACAGGGGGCACCGGGGAGCTGTTTTTT. Amino acid sequence: CASRLTGGTGELFF.

The V and J genes are TRBV6-5 and TRBJ1-1, with D possibly being TRBD1 (6 bases). Trimming shortened V by 2 bases and J by 4 bases, and 11 bases separated the two germline ends. Germline V lookup: CDR1 MNHEY, CDR2 SVGAGI. The CDR3 sequence is 14 residues long. The CDR3 bases are TGTGCCAGCAGTTACAGTTACAGGGCCACTGAAGCTTTCTTT. Protein sequence: CASSYSYRATEAFF.

In its sample, this clonotype was seen a few times. The chain is built from TRBV7-9 and TRBJ2-7; 10 nucleotides agree with TRBD2. V gave up 3 bases and J gave up 4 bases; unmatched junction bases: 3. This CDR3 spans 14 amino acids. The germline gives CDR1 SEHNR, CDR2 FQNEAQ (reference sequence). CDR3 sequence (DNA): TGTGCCAGCAGCTTCGAGACTAGCGGGTACGAGCAGTACTTC. Residues: CASSFETSGYEQYF.

This clonotype occurred a few times. The V gene is TRBV12-5, the J gene TRBJ2-7; D gene ambiguous. The V gene lost 0 bases and the J gene lost 2 bases, with 2 bases spanning the gap. Germline assignment: CDR1 LGHNT and CDR2 FRNRAP. The CDR3 is 12 amino acids. CDR3 protein: CASGLVAYEQYF. CDR3 coding DNA: TGTGCTAGTGGTTTGGTAGCCTACGAGCAGTACTTC.

The chain has TRBV11-2 and TRBJ2-5; 7 bases line up with TRBD2. The CDR3 is 14 amino acids. Germline assignment: CDR1 SGHAT and CDR2 FQNNGV. V lost 8 bases and J lost 8; bases outside the gene matches: 14. The CDR3 region has the DNA TGTGCCAGCCATCTGGCGGGGGTGAGGAACACCCAGTACTTC. It translates to CASHLAGVRNTQYF.

This clonotype was seen a handful of times. This chain uses TRBV9 with TRBJ2-3; D may be TRBD2 (5 bases). V lost 1 base and J 2 bases, leaving 14 bases between the germline ends. Germline V gives CDR1 SGDLS, CDR2 YYNGEE. This CDR3 contains 16 residues. CDR3 in DNA: TGTGCCAGCAGCGTAACGGACGGGATGGACACAGATACGCAGTATTTT. Protein product: CASSVTDGMDTDTQYF.

This clonotype came up a few times. The chain combines TRBV4-1 with TRBJ1-4; D remains unclear. The CDR3 is made up of 13 amino acids. Germline CDR1 reads MGHRA; CDR2 reads YSYEKL. The V and J ends lost 2 bases and 2 bases respectively, with 3 bases between them. The CDR3 loop is CASSQWTNEKLFF. CDR3 nucleotide sequence: TGCGCCAGCAGCCAATGGACTAATGAAAAACTGTTTTTT.

V gene TRBV9 combines with J gene TRBJ2-2; 9 nucleotides line up with TRBD2. CDR1 is SGDLS and CDR2 is YYNGEE in the germline V gene. V was clipped by 0 bases and J by 2 bases; unmatched bases: 5. CDR3 size: 17 residues. The CDR3 region is CASSVVGGGGNTGELFF. The CDR3 DNA reads TGTGCCAGCAGCGTAGTTGGCGGGGGGGGAAACACCGGGGAGCTGTTTTTT. Full variable domain (missing parts from reference TRBV9 and TRBJ2-2): DSGVTQTPKHLITATGQRVTLRCSPRSGDLSVYWYQQSLDQGLQFLIQYYNGEERAKGNILERFSAQQFPDLHSELNLSSLELGDSALYFCASSVVGGGGNTGELFFGEGSRLTVL.

The V gene is TRBV27, the J gene TRBJ2-2, with TRBD1 matching 9 bases. Germline loops: CDR1 MNHEY, CDR2 SMNVEV (reference sequence). V trimming: 7 bases; J trimming: 5 bases; junction bases outside the gene matches: 14. This CDR3 contains 17 residues. The CDR3 DNA sequence: TGTGCCAGCACCCTCGGGGTGGGACAGGGATTTACCGGGGAGCTGTTTTTT. It encodes CASTLGVGQGFTGELFF.

The gene calls are TRBV20-1 and TRBJ2-7; 11 nucleotides match TRBD1. The CDR3 runs 15 residues. Germline CDR1 DFQATT, CDR2 SNEGSKA (reference sequence). The V and J ends lost 3 bases and 3 bases, in that order; junction bases with no gene match: 7. The CDR3 DNA follows: TGCAGTGCTAGCCTCGGGACAGGGGGGATCTACGAGCAGTACTTC. It encodes CSASLGTGGIYEQYF.

This clonotype was seen more than once but under ten times. The CDR3 protein is CASSRPGQGVGELFF. The CDR3 DNA sequence: TGCGCCAGCAGCCGACCGGGACAGGGGGTCGGGGAGCTGTTTTTT. The chain carries TRBV5-1 and TRBJ2-2, with 11 bases matching TRBD1. The length of the CDR3 is 15 residues. CDR1 and CDR2 (germline): SGHRS, YFSETQ. After removal of 4 bases from V and 7 bases from J, the junction contained 6 bases not matched to a gene.